This T cell receptor (beta chain) was retrieved from a study of blood T cell repertoires in COVID-19. At the level of the study: Donors in the United States, Italy and Spain gave samples during acute or convalescent COVID-19. Sources were T cells, B-cell-depleted T cells, or PBMCs; the material itself was cDNA or gDNA.

Authors' analysis steps: Reference gene primer amplification yielded estimated nucleated cell counts. TCRdb's table, derived via immunoSEQ multiplex PCR, lists solely in-frame clones and lacks some. For V, J and clone size, that table is used; D and trimming come from the DNA. The sample lists roughly 190,000 clones; about 80% were seen once. Trimming took 6 bases from V and 9 from J, leaving 15 bases between them. CDR1 is SNHLY and CDR2 is FYNNEI in the germline V gene. This CDR3 is 13 amino acids long. The clonotype originates from a man in his 60s with acute or convalescent COVID-19. The sample taken for sequencing was peripheral blood. The chain uses TRBV2 and TRBJ2-1; a possible D gene is TRBD2 (6 bases). CDR3 sequence (DNA): TGTGCCAGCAGACCGACACCCGGGGGTGAGCAGTTCTTC. Protein sequence: CASRPTPGGEQFF.